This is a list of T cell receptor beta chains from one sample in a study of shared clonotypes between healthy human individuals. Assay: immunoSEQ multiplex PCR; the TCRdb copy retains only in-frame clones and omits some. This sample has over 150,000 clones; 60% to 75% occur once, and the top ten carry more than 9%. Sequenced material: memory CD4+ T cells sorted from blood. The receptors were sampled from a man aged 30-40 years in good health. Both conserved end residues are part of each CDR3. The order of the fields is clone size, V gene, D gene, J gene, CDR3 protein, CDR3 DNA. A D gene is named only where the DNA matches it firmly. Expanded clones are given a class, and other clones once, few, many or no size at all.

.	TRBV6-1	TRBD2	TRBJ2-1	CASSVLAGVVDEQFF	TGTGCCAGCAGTGTACTAGCGGGAGTTGTAGATGAGCAGTTCTTC
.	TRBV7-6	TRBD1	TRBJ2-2	CASSVQGQGYTGELFF	TGTGCCAGCAGCGTCCAAGGACAGGGGTACACCGGGGAGCTGTTTTTT
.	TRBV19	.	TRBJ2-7	CASSIGRTYYYEQYF	TGTGCCAGTAGTATAGGGAGGACATATTACTACGAGCAGTACTTC
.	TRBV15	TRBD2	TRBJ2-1	CATSRDYSGNNEQFF	TGTGCCACCAGCAGAGATTATAGCGGGAACAATGAGCAGTTCTTC
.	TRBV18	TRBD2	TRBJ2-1	CASSPRKIAGGGNEQFF	TGTGCCAGCTCACCACGGAAAATAGCGGGAGGAGGGAATGAGCAGTTCTTC
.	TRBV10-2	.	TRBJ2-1	CASSVGEAGYEQFF	TGCGCCAGCAGTGTAGGTGAAGCAGGGTATGAGCAGTTCTTC
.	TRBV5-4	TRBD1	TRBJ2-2	CASSPGTGNTGELFF	TGTGCCAGCAGCCCCGGGACAGGCAACACCGGGGAGCTGTTTTTT
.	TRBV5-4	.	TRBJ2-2	CASSLDRTGELFF	TGTGCCAGCAGCTTAGACAGGACCGGGGAGCTGTTTTTT
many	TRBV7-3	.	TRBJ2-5	CASSLTYQETQYF	TGTGCCAGCAGCTTAACGTACCAAGAGACCCAGTACTTC
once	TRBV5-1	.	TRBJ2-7	CASSLVPGHFSYEQYF	TGCGCCAGCAGCTTGGTACCGGGACACTTCTCCTACGAGCAGTACTTC
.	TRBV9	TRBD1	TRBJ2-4	CASSPRTGRHIQYF	TGTGCCAGCAGCCCACGGACAGGGCGGCACATTCAGTACTTC
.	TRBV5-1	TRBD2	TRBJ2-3	CASSTSGSPTDTQYF	TGCGCCAGTTCCACTAGCGGGAGCCCCACAGATACGCAGTATTTT
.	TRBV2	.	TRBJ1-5	CASSAGVSNQPQHF	TGTGCCAGCAGTGCGGGGGTAAGCAATCAGCCCCAGCATTTT
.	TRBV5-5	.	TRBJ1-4	CASSSMTEGNEKLFF	TGTGCCAGCAGCTCCATGACAGAGGGAAATGAAAAACTGTTTTTT
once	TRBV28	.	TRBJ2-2	CASSLGTGELFF	TGTGCCAGCAGCCTCGGCACCGGGGAGCTGTTTTTT
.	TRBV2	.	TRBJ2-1	CASRVGEMGEQFF	TGTGCCAGCAGGGTTGGAGAGATGGGGGAGCAGTTCTTC
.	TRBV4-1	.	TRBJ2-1	CASSQGMGQQFF	TGCGCCAGCAGCCAAGGGATGGGACAGCAGTTCTTC
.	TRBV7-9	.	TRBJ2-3	CASSLFMGFGTDTQYF	TGTGCCAGCAGCTTATTCATGGGGTTTGGCACAGATACGCAGTATTTT
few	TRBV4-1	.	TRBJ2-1	CASSPGLRAVTYNEQFF	TGCGCCAGCAGCCCAGGGCTTCGGGCAGTCACCTACAATGAGCAGTTCTTC
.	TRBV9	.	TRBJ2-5	CASSVDPQGAQYF	TGTGCCAGCAGCGTAGACCCCCAAGGGGCCCAGTACTTC
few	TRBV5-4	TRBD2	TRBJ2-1	CASSLGGLAGVSYNEQFF	TGTGCCAGCAGCTTGGGAGGTCTAGCGGGAGTTTCCTACAATGAGCAGTTCTTC
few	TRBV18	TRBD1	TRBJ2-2	CASSPGQGVGELFF	TGTGCCAGCTCACCGGGACAGGGCGTCGGGGAGCTGTTTTTT
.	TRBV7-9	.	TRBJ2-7	CASKKNDEQYF	TGTGCCAGCAAGAAAAACGACGAGCAGTACTTC
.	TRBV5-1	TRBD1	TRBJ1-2	CASSYPSTGYDGYTF	TGCGCCAGCAGCTACCCATCGACAGGGTATGATGGCTACACCTTC
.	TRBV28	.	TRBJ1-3	CASHRPDRNTIYF	TGTGCCAGTCACCGACCGGACAGAAACACCATATATTTT
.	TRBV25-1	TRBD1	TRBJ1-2	CASSDMAGGKNYGYTF	TGTGCCAGCAGTGACATGGCAGGGGGAAAAAACTATGGCTACACCTTC
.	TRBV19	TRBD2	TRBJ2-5	CASRGAGGGETQYF	TGTGCCAGTAGGGGAGCGGGAGGCGGAGAGACCCAGTACTTC
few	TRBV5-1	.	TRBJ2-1	CASSLELGSYNEQFF	TGCGCCAGCAGCTTGGAACTCGGCTCCTACAATGAGCAGTTCTTC
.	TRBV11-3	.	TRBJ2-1	CASSLGASSNEQFF	TGTGCCAGCAGCTTAGGAGCCAGTAGCAATGAGCAGTTCTTC
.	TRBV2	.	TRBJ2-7	CASSEVRDVGVTF	TGTGCCAGCAGTGAAGTCCGGGACGTCGGTGTAACTTTC
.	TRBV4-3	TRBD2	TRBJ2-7	CASSQGVAGGDYEQYF	TGCGCCAGCAGCCAAGGTGTTGCGGGAGGAGACTACGAGCAGTACTTC
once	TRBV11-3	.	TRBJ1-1	CASSLAANTEAFF	TGTGCCAGCAGCTTGGCTGCGAACACTGAAGCTTTCTTT
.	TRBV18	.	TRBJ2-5	CASSPRQQETQYF	TGTGCCAGCTCACCACGACAACAAGAGACCCAGTACTTC
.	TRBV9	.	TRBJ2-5	CASSSGPGQETQYF	TGTGCCAGCAGCTCGGGACCCGGGCAAGAGACCCAGTACTTC
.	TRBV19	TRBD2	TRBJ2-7	CASSDERGASYEQYF	TGTGCCAGTAGTGACGAGCGGGGAGCATCCTACGAGCAGTACTTC
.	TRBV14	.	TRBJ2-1	CASSQDTGYGEQFF	TGTGCCAGCAGCCAAGATACAGGGTATGGTGAGCAGTTCTTC
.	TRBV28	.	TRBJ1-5	CASSRPSVQPQHF	TGTGCCAGCAGTAGACCCTCGGTACAGCCCCAGCATTTT
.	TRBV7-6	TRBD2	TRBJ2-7	CASSLRGTSYEQYF	TGTGCCAGCAGCTTAAGAGGGACTAGCTACGAGCAGTACTTC
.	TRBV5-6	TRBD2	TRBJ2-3	CASSLVELAESF	TGTGCCAGCAGCTTGGTGGAACTAGCGGAGTCTTTT
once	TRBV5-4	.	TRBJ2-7	CASSGGLFYEQYF	TGTGCCAGCAGCGGGGGGCTTTTCTACGAGCAGTACTTC
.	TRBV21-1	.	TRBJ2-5	CASSKASCSGSSGVVETQYF	TGTGCCAGCAGCAAAGCTTCTTGCAGCGGGAGTAGTGGGGTAGTAGAGACCCAGTACTTC
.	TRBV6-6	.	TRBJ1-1	CASSRIRNTEAFF	TGTGCCAGCAGTAGGATTCGAAACACTGAAGCTTTCTTT
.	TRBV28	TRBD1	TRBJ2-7	CASEGQGSYEQYF	TGTGCCAGCGAGGGACAGGGTTCCTACGAGCAGTACTTC
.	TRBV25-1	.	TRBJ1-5	CASSPRENQPQHF	TGTGCCAGCAGTCCTAGAGAAAATCAGCCCCAGCATTTT
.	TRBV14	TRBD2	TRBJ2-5	CASSPIAGDGQETQYF	TGTGCCAGCAGCCCTATAGCGGGAGACGGGCAAGAGACCCAGTACTTC
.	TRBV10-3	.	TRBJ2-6	CAISDSGRSGANVLTF	TGTGCCATCAGTGACTCAGGGAGATCAGGGGCCAACGTCCTGACTTTC
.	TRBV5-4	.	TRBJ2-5	CASSLSAGQETQYF	TGTGCCAGCAGCTTGTCTGCGGGCCAAGAGACCCAGTACTTC
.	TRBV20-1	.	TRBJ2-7	CSARFTYEQYF	TGCAGTGCTAGGTTTACCTACGAGCAGTACTTC
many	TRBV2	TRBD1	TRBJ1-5	CASSATGGQPQHF	TGTGCCAGCAGTGCTACAGGGGGTCAGCCCCAGCATTTT
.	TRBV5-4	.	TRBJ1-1	CASSLVQPQGMNTEAFF	TGTGCCAGCAGCTTGGTGCAGCCTCAAGGGATGAACACTGAAGCTTTCTTT
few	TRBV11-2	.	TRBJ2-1	CASSGRDRLGYNEQFF	TGTGCCAGCAGCGGGAGGGACAGGTTGGGCTACAATGAGCAGTTCTTC
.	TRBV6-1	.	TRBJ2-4	CASVLGTKNIQYF	TGTGCCAGCGTCCTCGGGACGAAAAACATTCAGTACTTC
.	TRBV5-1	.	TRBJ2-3	CASSLTGQSTDTQYF	TGCGCCAGCAGCTTGACCGGACAAAGCACAGATACGCAGTATTTT
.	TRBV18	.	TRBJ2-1	CASSPATSNEQFF	TGTGCCAGCTCACCAGCTACTAGCAATGAGCAGTTCTTC
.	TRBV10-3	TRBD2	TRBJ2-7	CAISESTGGEGEQYF	TGTGCCATCAGTGAGTCGACGGGGGGTGAGGGCGAGCAGTACTTC
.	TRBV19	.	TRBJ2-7	CASSEASRSEQYF	TGTGCCAGTAGTGAGGCTAGTCGATCCGAGCAGTACTTC
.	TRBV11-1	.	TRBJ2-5	CASSRAGVETQYF	TGTGCCAGCAGCCGCGCAGGGGTAGAGACCCAGTACTTC